These 7 T cell receptor beta chains share one sample of origin, sequenced in a study of T cell responses to AZD1222 COVID-19 vaccine. Clones were read by immunoSEQ multiplex PCR, and TCRdb kept only the in-frame ones, dropping some. The sample includes tens of thousands of clones, 75% to 90% of them seen just once. This sample comprised peripheral blood, obtained 28 days after the second AZD1222 dose. These receptors all come from an adult who received the AZD1222 COVID-19 vaccine.

V is TRBV5-1 and J is TRBJ2-2; 8 bases agree with TRBD1. Germline CDR1 SGHRS, CDR2 YFSETQ. The CDR3 has 16 amino acids. J gave up 8 bases and V 0 bases, and 9 bases lay outside the gene matches. CDR3 nucleotide sequence: TGCGCCAGCAGCTTGGCCAGGGGGCCCAGTAGGGGGGAGCTGTTTTTT. Protein product: CASSLARGPSRGELFF.

This clone was recorded once. The rearrangement joins TRBV19 to TRBJ2-7, with 8 bases aligning to TRBD2. CDR1 is LNHDA and CDR2 is SQIVND in the germline V gene (reference sequence). The junction had 6 bases not matched to a gene; V was cut back by 6 bases and J by 8 bases. The CDR3 has 12 residues. CDR3 coding DNA: TGTGCCAGTAGGGGAGCGGGAGAGAAGCAGTACGTC. Its protein is CASRGAGEKQYV.

This chain connects TRBV2 to TRBJ2-7; no clear D gene. V was cut by 8 bases and J by 2 bases, with 10 bases left in between. The CDR3 sequence is 12 residues long. Germline V gives CDR1 SNHLY, CDR2 FYNNEI. CDR3 residues: CASGDSPYEQYV. The CDR3 DNA reads TGTGCCAGCGGCGACTCCCCCTACGAGCAGTACGTC.

This chain uses TRBV5-4 with TRBJ2-2, with D maybe TRBD1 (7 bases). The CDR3 consists of 15 residues. Trimming cost V 4 bases and J 0 bases, with 10 bases left between them. CDR1 and CDR2 (germline): SGHNT, YYREEE (reference sequence). CDR3 region: CASSRGTANTGELFF. Here the CDR3 DNA reads TGTGCCAGCAGCCGGGGGACAGCGAACACCGGGGAGCTGTTTTTT.

The rearrangement uses TRBV7-9 and TRBJ1-5, with 7 bases identical to TRBD1. The ends lost 11 bases at V and 3 bases at J; junction bases unmatched: 22. This CDR3 has 18 amino acids. Looked up from germline, CDR1 is SEHNR and CDR2 is FQNEAQ (reference sequence). The DNA for the CDR3 is TGTGCCCTTAACCCCCCCAGGACAGGTCGAGGGACCAATCAGCCCCAGCATTTT. This gives the protein CALNPPRTGRGTNQPQHF.

The rearrangement joins TRBV6-5 to TRBJ1-3; D uncertain. The CDR3 contains 14 residues. Trimming shortened V by 6 bases and J by 4 bases, and 13 bases separated the two germline ends. From germline, CDR1 is MNHEY and CDR2 SVGAGI. Written as DNA, the CDR3 is TGTGCCAGCAGCGCCGGGAGGGAAGGAAACACCATATATTTT. This codes for CASSAGREGNTIYF.

The chain links TRBV10-3 to TRBJ2-6, with 12 bases identical to TRBD2. This CDR3 contains 18 residues. The trim removed 6 bases at V and 0 bases at J, leaving 6 bases unmatched. Germline V gene data show CDR1 as ENHRY and CDR2 as SYGVKD. Here the CDR3 reads CAISGLAGGVSGANVLTF. The DNA of the CDR3 is TGTGCCATCAGCGGTCTAGCGGGGGGGGTCTCTGGGGCCAACGTCCTGACTTTC.